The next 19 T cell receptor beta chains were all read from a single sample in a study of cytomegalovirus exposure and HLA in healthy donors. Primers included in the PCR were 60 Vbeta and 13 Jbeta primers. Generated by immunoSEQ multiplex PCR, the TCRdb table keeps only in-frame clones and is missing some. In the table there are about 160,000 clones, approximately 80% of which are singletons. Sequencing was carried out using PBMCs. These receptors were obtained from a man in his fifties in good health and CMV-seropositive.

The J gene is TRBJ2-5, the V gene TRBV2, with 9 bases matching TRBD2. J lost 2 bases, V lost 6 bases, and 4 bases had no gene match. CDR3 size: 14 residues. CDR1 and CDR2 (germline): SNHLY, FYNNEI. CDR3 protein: CASSLGLAQETQYF. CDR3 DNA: TGTGCCAGCAGCCTGGGACTAGCACAAGAGACCCAGTACTTC.

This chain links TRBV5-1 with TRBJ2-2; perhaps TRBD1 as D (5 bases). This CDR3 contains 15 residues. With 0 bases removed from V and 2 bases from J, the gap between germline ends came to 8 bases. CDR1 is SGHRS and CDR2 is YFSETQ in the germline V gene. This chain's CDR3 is CASSLATANTGELFF. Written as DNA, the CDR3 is TGCGCCAGCAGCTTGGCGACAGCAAACACCGGGGAGCTGTTTTTT.

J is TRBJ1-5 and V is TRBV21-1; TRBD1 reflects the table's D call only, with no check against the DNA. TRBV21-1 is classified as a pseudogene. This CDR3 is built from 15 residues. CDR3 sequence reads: CASRGDRGNNQPQHF. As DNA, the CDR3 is TGTGCCAGCAGAGGGGACAGGGGAAACAATCAGCCCCAGCATTTT.

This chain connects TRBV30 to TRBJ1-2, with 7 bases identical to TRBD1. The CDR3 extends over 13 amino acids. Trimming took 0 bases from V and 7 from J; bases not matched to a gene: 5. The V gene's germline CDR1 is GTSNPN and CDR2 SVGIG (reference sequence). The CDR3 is CAWSVPGGPGYTF. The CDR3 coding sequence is TGTGCCTGGAGTGTACCAGGGGGGCCTGGCTACACCTTC.

This chain's CDR3 is CASSPGDRVDTQYF. In DNA form, the CDR3 reads TGTGCCAGCAGCCCAGGGGACAGGGTAGATACGCAGTATTTT. The genes are TRBV5-4 and TRBJ2-3; TRBD1 agrees at 9 bases. Germline CDR1 is SGHNT and CDR2 is YYREEE (reference sequence). The junction had 5 bases not matched to a gene; V was cut back by 4 bases and J by 5 bases. The CDR3 totals 14 residues.

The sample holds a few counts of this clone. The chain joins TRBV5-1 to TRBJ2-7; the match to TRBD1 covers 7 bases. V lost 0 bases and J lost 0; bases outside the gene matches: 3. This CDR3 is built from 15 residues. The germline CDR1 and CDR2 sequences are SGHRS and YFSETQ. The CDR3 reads CASSLGGTVSYEQYF. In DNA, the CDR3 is TGCGCCAGCAGCTTGGGGGGGACAGTCTCCTACGAGCAGTACTTC.

In nucleotides, the CDR3 is TGTGCCAGCAGCGTAGCTTCCGGGGGATCTGGTAATTCACCCCTCCACTTT. The encoded protein is CASSVASGGSGNSPLHF. The chain employs TRBV9 and TRBJ1-6; TRBD1 is a possible D gene (5 bases). The germline V and J ends were trimmed by 0 bases and 6 bases, with 16 bases remaining between them. The CDR3 contains 17 residues. CDR1 and CDR2 (germline): SGDLS, YYNGEE. Together with reference TRBV9 and TRBJ1-6, the CDR3 gives the full variable domain: DSGVTQTPKHLITATGQRVTLRCSPRSGDLSVYWYQQSLDQGLQFLIQYYNGEERAKGNILERFSAQQFPDLHSELNLSSLELGDSALYFCASSVASGGSGNSPLHFGNGTRLTVT.

The DNA for the CDR3 is TGTGCCAGTAGGCCCCTTGGGGGCTTGTCCAATCAGCCCCAGCATTTT. It translates to CASRPLGGLSNQPQHF. The J gene is TRBJ1-5, the V gene TRBV19; perhaps TRBD1 as D (6 bases). Germline V gives CDR1 LNHDA, CDR2 SQIVND (reference sequence). Trimming removed 6 bases at V and 3 bases at J, with 18 bases between. The CDR3 consists of 16 residues.

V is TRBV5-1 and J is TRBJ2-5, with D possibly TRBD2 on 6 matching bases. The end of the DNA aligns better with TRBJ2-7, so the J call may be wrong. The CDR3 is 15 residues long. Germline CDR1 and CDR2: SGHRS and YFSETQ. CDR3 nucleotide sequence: TGCGCCAGCAGCTTGGTTGCGGGAAGCTCCTACGAGCAGTACTTC. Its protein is CASSLVAGSSYEQYF.

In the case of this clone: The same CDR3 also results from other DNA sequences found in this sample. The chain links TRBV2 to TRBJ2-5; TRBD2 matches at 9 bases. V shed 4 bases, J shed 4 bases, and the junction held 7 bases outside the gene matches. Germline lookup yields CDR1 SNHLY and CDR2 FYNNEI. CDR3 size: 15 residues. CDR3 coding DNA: TGTGCCAGCAGTGTGGGACTAGCCGGCCGAGAGACCCAGTACTTC. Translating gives CASSVGLAGRETQYF.

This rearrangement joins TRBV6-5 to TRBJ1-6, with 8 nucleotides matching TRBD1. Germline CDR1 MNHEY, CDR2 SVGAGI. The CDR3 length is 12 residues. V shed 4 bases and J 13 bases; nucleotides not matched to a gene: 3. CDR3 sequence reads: CASSSHRGPLHF. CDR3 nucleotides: TGTGCCAGCAGTTCCCACAGGGGGCCCCTCCACTTT.

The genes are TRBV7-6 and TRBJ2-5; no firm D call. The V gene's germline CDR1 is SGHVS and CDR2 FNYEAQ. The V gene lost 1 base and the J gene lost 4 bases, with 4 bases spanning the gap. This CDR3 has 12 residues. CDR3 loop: CASSLGRETQYF. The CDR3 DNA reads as TGTGCCAGCAGCTTAGGCAGAGAGACCCAGTACTTC.

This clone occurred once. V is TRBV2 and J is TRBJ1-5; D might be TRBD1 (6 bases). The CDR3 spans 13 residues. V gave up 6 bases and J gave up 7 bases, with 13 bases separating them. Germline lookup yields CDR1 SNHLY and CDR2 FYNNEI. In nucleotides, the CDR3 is TGTGCCAGCAGCGGGGACACGAACCAGCCCCAGCATTTT. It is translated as CASSGDTNQPQHF.

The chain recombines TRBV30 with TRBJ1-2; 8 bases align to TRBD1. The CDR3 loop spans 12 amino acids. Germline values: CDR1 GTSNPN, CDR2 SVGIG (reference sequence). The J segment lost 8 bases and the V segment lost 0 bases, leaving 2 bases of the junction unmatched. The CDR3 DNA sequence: TGTGCCTGGAGTGTACAGGGGGGCGGCTACACCTTC. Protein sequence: CAWSVQGGGYTF. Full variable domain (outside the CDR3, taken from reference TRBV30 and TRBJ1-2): SQTIHQWPATLVQPVGSPLSLECTVEGTSNPNLYWYRQAAGRGLQLLFYSVGIGQISSEVPQNLSASRPQDRQFILSSKKLLLSDSGFYLCAWSVQGGGYTFGSGTRLTVV.

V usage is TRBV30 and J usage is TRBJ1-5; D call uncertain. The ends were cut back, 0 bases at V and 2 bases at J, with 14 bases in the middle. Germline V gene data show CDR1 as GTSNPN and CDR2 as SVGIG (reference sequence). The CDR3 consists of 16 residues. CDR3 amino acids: CAWSVMDWYGNQPQHF. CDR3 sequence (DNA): TGTGCCTGGAGTGTAATGGACTGGTATGGCAATCAGCCCCAGCATTTT.

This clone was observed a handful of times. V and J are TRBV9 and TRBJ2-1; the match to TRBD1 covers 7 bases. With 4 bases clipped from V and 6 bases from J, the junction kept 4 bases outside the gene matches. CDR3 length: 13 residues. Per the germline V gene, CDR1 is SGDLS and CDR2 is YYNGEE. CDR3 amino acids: CASSTTGVNEQFF. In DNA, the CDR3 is TGTGCCAGCAGCACCACAGGGGTCAATGAGCAGTTCTTC.

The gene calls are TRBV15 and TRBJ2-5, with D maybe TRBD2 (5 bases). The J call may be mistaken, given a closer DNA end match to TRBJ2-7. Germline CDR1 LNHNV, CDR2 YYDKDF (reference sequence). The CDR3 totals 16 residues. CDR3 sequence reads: CATSRDLGLPGYEQYF. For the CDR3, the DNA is TGTGCCACCAGCAGAGATCTTGGTTTGCCGGGGTACGAGCAGTACTTC.

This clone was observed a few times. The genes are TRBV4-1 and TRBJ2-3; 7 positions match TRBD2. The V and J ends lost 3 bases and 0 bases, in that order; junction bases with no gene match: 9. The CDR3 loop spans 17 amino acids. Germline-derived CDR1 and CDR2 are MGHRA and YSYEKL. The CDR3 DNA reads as TGCGCCAGCAGCCACCCCGGGAGGAGGGAGAGCACAGATACGCAGTATTTT. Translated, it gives CASSHPGRRESTDTQYF.

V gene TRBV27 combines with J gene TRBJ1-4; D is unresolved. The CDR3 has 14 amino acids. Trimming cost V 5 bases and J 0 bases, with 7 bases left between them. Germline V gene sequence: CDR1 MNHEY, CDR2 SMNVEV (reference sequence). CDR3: CASSTQATNEKLFF. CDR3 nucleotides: TGTGCCAGCAGTACACAAGCAACTAATGAAAAACTGTTTTTT.